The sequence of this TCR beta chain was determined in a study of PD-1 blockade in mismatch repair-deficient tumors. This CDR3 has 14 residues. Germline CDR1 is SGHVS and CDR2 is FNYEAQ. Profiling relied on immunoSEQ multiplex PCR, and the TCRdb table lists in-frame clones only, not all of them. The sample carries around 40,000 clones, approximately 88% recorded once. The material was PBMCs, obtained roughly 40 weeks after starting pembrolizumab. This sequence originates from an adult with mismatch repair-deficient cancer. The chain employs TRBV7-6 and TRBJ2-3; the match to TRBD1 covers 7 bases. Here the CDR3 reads CACGQATSSDTQYF. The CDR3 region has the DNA TGTGCGTGTGGACAGGCCACCTCGTCAGATACGCAGTATTTT.